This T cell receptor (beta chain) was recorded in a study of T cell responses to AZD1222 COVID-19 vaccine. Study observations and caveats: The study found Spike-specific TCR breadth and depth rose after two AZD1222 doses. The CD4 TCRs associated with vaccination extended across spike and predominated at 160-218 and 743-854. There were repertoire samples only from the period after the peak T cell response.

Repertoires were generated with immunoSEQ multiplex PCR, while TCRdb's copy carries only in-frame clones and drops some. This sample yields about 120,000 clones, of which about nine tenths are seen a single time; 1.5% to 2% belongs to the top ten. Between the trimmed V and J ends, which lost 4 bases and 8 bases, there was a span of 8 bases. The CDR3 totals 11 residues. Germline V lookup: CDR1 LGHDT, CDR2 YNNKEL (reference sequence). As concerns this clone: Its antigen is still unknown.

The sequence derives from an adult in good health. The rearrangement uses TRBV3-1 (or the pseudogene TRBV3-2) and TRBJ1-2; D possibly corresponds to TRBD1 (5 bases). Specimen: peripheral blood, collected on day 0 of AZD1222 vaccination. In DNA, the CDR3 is TGTGCCAGCAGCCGGGGGGACGGCTACACCTTC. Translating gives CASSRGDGYTF.